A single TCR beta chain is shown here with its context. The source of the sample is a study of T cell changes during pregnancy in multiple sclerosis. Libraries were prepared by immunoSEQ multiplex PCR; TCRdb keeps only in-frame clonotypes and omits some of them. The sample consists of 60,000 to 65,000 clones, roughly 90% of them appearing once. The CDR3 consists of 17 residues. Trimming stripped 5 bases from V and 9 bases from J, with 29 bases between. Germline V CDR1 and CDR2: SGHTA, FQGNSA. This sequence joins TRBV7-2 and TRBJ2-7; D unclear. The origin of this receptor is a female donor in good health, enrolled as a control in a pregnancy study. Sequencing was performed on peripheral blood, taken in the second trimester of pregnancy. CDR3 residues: CASSSPSHNWANSGQYF. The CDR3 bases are TGTGCCAGCAGCAGCCCGAGTCATAACTGGGCTAACTCCGGGCAGTACTTC.